This entry concerns a single TCR beta chain. Antigen unknown. The sample carries other DNA sequences with the same CDR3. The data were obtained in a study of CD8+ T cells in alopecia areata. V was cut by 4 bases and J by 8 bases, with 20 bases left in between. Per the germline V gene, CDR1 is GTSNPN and CDR2 is SVGIG (reference sequence). This CDR3 is 14 amino acids long. It was from PBMCs that CD4+ and CD8+ T cells were sorted. Following extraction, RNA underwent reverse transcription to cDNA, which served as the sequencing template. TCRdb keeps only in-frame clones here, not all; method: immunoSEQ multiplex PCR. The sample includes 90,000 to 100,000 clones, 41% of them seen just once. The study's findings and limits: Resident alphabeta T-cell populations of normal skin are likewise subject to sequencing in scalp samples.

The chain recombines TRBV30 with TRBJ1-1; D remains ambiguous. Sequencing was done on a sample of CD4+ T cells sorted from blood. The sequence was obtained from a human donor with alopecia areata. The CDR3 coding sequence is TGTGCCTGGAAAGAACCCCCAAACACTGAGGAAGCTTTCTTT. It translates to CAWKEPPNTEEAFF.